A single T cell receptor (beta chain) is shown here with its context. It has no known antigen specificity. Per-base qualities were not stored, and no clone one base away is much larger. Peripheral blood CD8+ and CD4+ T cells from healthy donors, Susac syndrome patients and multiple sclerosis patients were profiled by high-throughput TCR beta sequencing. Treatment-naive patients with stable or active relapsing-remitting disease fulfilling revised McDonald criteria were used as multiple sclerosis controls. Bulk CD8+ and CD4+ T cells were purified magnetically by negative isolation, whereas CD8+ TEMRA cells were enriched by FACS. Blood was collected in EDTA tubes and processed within 24 hours, with PBMCs isolated through density gradient centrifugation. PBMCs intended for TCR sequencing were cryopreserved in liquid nitrogen and were subsequently thawed in a 37 degrees C water bath. The sorted or isolated CD4+, CD8+ and CD8+ TEMRA cells reached a purity of at least 90%.

The germline V and J ends show losses of 4 bases and 5 bases respectively, and no gene match explains 7 bases of the junction. The CDR3 contains 14 residues, cysteine and phenylalanine counted. Of all the DNA, just the CDR3 is kept, 42 bases in frame from base 1. For CDR1 and CDR2, the germline V gene lists MDHEN and SYDVKM. The sample comes from a study of CD8 T cells in Susac syndrome (dated by TCRdb to between 2018 and 2020). For the wider study: The study used repertoire sequencing to test whether antigen drove CD8+ T cell activation and differentiation in Susac syndrome. CD8+ T cell repertoire clonality was compared between about 12 healthy donors, approximately 14 Susac syndrome patients and 15 multiple sclerosis patients. What the authors observed across the whole study: The number of individuals in the TCR sequencing and HLA analysis was recognized as being relatively small.

RNA was extracted using the RNeasy kit, and about 0.45 to 1 microgram was reverse transcribed with random hexamers. The immunoSEQ multiplex PCR assay, covering 54 Vbeta and 13 Jbeta segments, was used to amplify TCR beta CDR3 regions. To correct PCR amplification bias, a synthetic template baseline was used for both primer optimization and computational correction. Regarding the original processing steps: Only productive sequences were kept, with reads annotated to V, D and J genes according to IMGT and analyzed in immunoSEQ Analyzer. To calculate clonality, Shannon entropy was normalized by log2 of the number of productive unique sequences and then subtracted from one. Public and private clones were assessed among the 100 most prevalent clones of each patient and control. Clones were defined as Susac-specific when absent from the healthy and MS cohorts, from some 1,100 published viral clones and from other ImmuneACCESS disease sequences. TCRdb took the public reads, trimmed them with fastp at Q25, ran MiXCR for clone calling and kept in-frame beta chains. Duplicate CDR3 protein sequences are folded into a single record with the most common DNA and genes. Clone size and V and J calls follow TCRdb, not the original study. The table for this sample lists about 130,000 distinct CDR3 sequences; 91% of them were counted only once. The top ten clones comprise 0.24% of the sample.

The sample was CD8+ T cells from PBMCs. The TCR was taken from a human donor with multiple sclerosis. The chain is made from TRBV28 and TRBJ2-7; TRBD1 matches 8 bases in the middle. The CDR3 is CASSWQGAQNEQYF. The nucleotide sequence is given as TGTGCCAGCAGTTGGCAGGGGGCCCAGAACGAGCAGTACTTC.